This paragraph covers one T cell receptor beta chain sequence. This sample is drawn from a study of shared clonotypes between healthy human individuals. Samples underwent the assay at deep level. The protocol was immunoSEQ multiplex PCR, while the TCRdb copy is restricted to in-frame clones and leaves out a portion. Among approximately 470,000 clones listed, 60% to 80% were seen once. The germline gives CDR1 MDHEN, CDR2 SYDVKM. The CDR3 length is 12 residues. The TCR originated in a woman in her thirties or forties in good health. Some clones in this sample may be carry-over from other donors' samples. The rearrangement links TRBV28 to TRBJ1-2; 11 nucleotides align to TRBD1. The source material was PBMCs. The CDR3 spells CGTGGASYGYTF. The CDR3 DNA is TGTGGGACAGGGGGCGCGTCCTATGGCTACACCTTC.